This T cell receptor beta chain appears in the sequencing data of a study of OX40 agonist ivuxolimab in advanced cancers. CDR1 and CDR2 (germline): MNHEY, SVGAGI. V was trimmed by 8 bases and J by 4 bases, leaving 18 bases between them. The CDR3 contains 15 residues. With respect to this clone: Antigen unknown.

Patients who had autoimmune disease history or got systemic immunosuppression were left out. Here immunoSEQ multiplex PCR was the method, and the copy in TCRdb shows in-frame clones only, minus some. Counted here are about 64,000 clones, 75% to 90% occurring once; the ten biggest clones make up about 2%. Findings of the study overall: The expanded peripheral T cells' antigen specificity was not determined.

V and J are TRBV6-5 and TRBJ1-5, with D tentatively TRBD1 (6 bases). This clonotype was sampled from an adult with an advanced solid tumor such as melanoma, head and neck, liver or kidney cancer. Sequencing was performed on CD4+ or CD8+ T cells sorted from blood, taken in a trial of the OX40 agonist ivuxolimab. CDR3 sequence (DNA): TGTGCCAGCGGACCGTTGGACAGAATAAATCAGCCCCAGCATTTT. Translation gives CASGPLDRINQPQHF.